This section outlines one TCR beta chain sequence together with its context. Its antigen is unknown. This CDR3 is built from 14 residues. The germline V gene encodes CDR1 MNHEY and CDR2 SMNVEV (reference sequence). Between the trimmed V and J ends, which lost 0 bases and 1 base, there was a span of 6 bases. The sample comes from a study of cytomegalovirus exposure and HLA in healthy donors. Across the whole study: According to later analysis, the same platform produced the approximately 120 validation and approximately 630 first-cohort repertoires.

Assay used: immunoSEQ multiplex PCR; TCRdb lists only in-frame clones, some missing. This sample has about 98,000 clones, with around nine tenths found just once. Whole-study results and caveats: According to a subsequent analysis, TCR clusters identified in the first cohort showed a tendency to co-occur across the 120 validation repertoires.

The V and J genes are TRBV27 and TRBJ1-1; no clear D. The sample comprised PBMCs. The receptor was isolated from a woman aged 30 to 39 in good health and CMV-seronegative. The CDR3 loop is CASSLSGGNTEAFF. CDR3 bases: TGTGCCAGCAGTTTATCCGGAGGGAACACTGAAGCTTTCTTT.